Detailed here is one TCR beta chain. CDR1 and CDR2 (germline): SGHRS, YFSETQ. Trimming cost V 0 bases and J 10 bases, with 14 bases left between them. This CDR3 comprises 14 residues. Clones were read by immunoSEQ multiplex PCR, and TCRdb kept only the in-frame ones, dropping some. The sample has some 100,000 clones; roughly 89% are singletons. This specimen comes from a study of blood T cell repertoires in COVID-19. The sample taken for sequencing was peripheral blood. The J gene is TRBJ2-1, the V gene TRBV5-1; a possible D gene is TRBD2 (7 bases). The receptor's source is a man aged 70 or older with acute or convalescent COVID-19. The CDR3 bases are TGCGCCAGCAGCTTGGTTGCGGGGGCGGGGGAGCAGTTCTTC. It specifies CASSLVAGAGEQFF.